This record covers a single T cell receptor (beta chain). Its antigen remains unidentified. It has no much larger one-base neighbor in the sample; base qualities were not kept. The data belong to a study of T cells in Graves' hyperthyroidism and ophthalmopathy (dated by TCRdb to about 2019). With regard to the full study: Peripheral blood was sampled at the time of initial diagnosis, prior to any treatment. A discovery cohort of roughly 100 patients, fewer than 50 with Graves' ophthalmopathy and 57 with stable Graves' hyperthyroidism, was used to find distinguishing TCR V-J signatures. The approximately 98 discovery patients were randomly divided into training and test sets at a 7:3 ratio. Following sampling, methimazole starting at 30 mg daily was given to hyperthyroidism patients, and high-dose intravenous methylprednisolone was given to ophthalmopathy patients. Thyroid tissue and blood T-cell repertoires from six or seven Graves' hyperthyroidism patients were also compared in the study. Prospective prediction of ophthalmopathy was tested in an independent validation cohort consisting of roughly 20 hyperthyroidism patients and 15 to 17 patients who later progressed to ophthalmopathy. According to the paper, TCR Vbeta CDR3 sequencing was carried out on some 130 peripheral blood samples, which came from 40 to 45 ophthalmopathy, fewer than 80 hyperthyroidism and approximately 17 progressor patients. What the study reported, not specific to this receptor: No statistical method was used to set the sample size in advance, and investigators knew the group allocation. Most expanded thyroid clonotypes (frequency above 0.001) were also found in blood, which suggests that blood repertoires may mirror thyroid immune responses. In validation, the model predicted progression to ophthalmopathy a median of 6.5 months before onset, with about 71% sensitivity and roughly 79% specificity. In cross-validation, a model built on a 13 V-J signature told ophthalmopathy apart from stable hyperthyroidism with approximately 90% sensitivity and about 81% specificity, and in testing the same model reached 80%/75%.

Relative to germline, V is missing 6 bases and J is missing 4 bases, with 11 bases of the junction outside any gene match. As encoded in the germline V gene (reference sequence), CDR1 is LNHDA while CDR2 is SQIVND. Including the terminal cysteine and phenylalanine, the CDR3 comprises 15 residues. The DNA shown is the 45-base CDR3, in frame from base 1. Stable Graves' hyperthyroidism was defined as the absence of progression to ophthalmopathy over 18 months of follow-up. Hyperthyroidism patients were newly diagnosed, with disease duration under 2 months, and aged 18 to 65 years. Exclusion was applied to patients with uncontrolled infections, other autoimmune diseases, pregnancy or lactation. Diagnoses relied on clinical symptoms, serum thyroxine and TRAb, thyroid ultrasound and orbital computed tomography. PBMCs were isolated from 8 to 10 ml of fresh peripheral blood by Ficoll-Paque density gradient centrifugation. Trizol reagent was used to extract total RNA, and RNA quality was then checked on an Agilent 2100 Bioanalyzer.

TCR beta CDR3 regions were amplified from RNA transcripts. The TCR CDR3 was subjected to a first round of RT-PCR using the HTBI primer set and the Qiagen OneStep RT-PCR kit. The libraries were constructed in a second round of multiplex PCR and then size-selected and purified. Libraries were sequenced paired-end with 100 bp reads on an Illumina HiSeq2000. From the authors' description of their analysis: SOAPnuke was used to process the raw data, throwing out any read that contained adapters or uncalled bases, had a mean Phred below 15, or lacked an exact constant-primer or identifier match. High-quality paired reads were merged with COPE v1.2.5, and unique nucleotide sequences were defined as clonotypes. MiTCR v1.1 was used to align clonotypes to the IMGT TRBV, TRBD and TRBJ reference segments. Analysis was restricted to V-J combinations with a frequency above 0.0001, which covered 99.2% of repertoires. The TCS score was defined as F50 (clonal expansion) divided by E x V (chaos), with BLOSUM62-based TCRdist calculated between CDR3 peptides within each V-J. Welch's t-statistics and random forest reduced 500 to 650 V-J features to 13, which were used in a naive Bayes classifier (R e1071). Starting from the raw public reads, TCRdb applied fastp trimming at Q25, assembled clones with MiXCR and retained in-frame beta chains. CDR3 protein sequences are deduplicated, and each keeps its most common genes and DNA. These V and J calls are TCRdb output, not the study's own analysis. The sample table lists about 420,000 distinct CDR3 sequences, approximately 14% of them with a count of one. The ten biggest clones cover 7.5% to 9% of the sample.

Sequenced sample: blood. The receptor was derived from a young woman with Graves' hyperthyroidism. The chain was built from TRBV19 and TRBJ2-7; TRBD2 aligns with 8 central bases. The CDR3 here reads CASSTSGPIGYEQYF. The DNA sequence is TGTGCCAGTAGCACTAGCGGTCCAATCGGGTACGAGCAGTACTTC.